The clone carrying this T cell receptor beta chain was found many times. The antigen is unknown. This sample stems from a study of response to subunit inactivated influenza vaccine. V was pared by 6 bases and J by 9 bases, with 18 bases between. This CDR3 has 14 residues. Looked up from germline, CDR1 is MNHNS and CDR2 is SASEGT. TCRdb passed the RT-PCR reads through MiXCR, listing each CDR3 protein once. Seen here are 450,000 to 600,000 distinct CDR3 sequences, approximately 7.3% observed once, and the top ten hold around 13%. Study-level points and caveats: That few new T cells are recruited by each seasonal influenza vaccination was the authors' suggestion.

The rearrangement uses TRBV6-1 and TRBJ2-1; TRBD1 is a possible D gene (5 bases). This clonotype originated in a man in his fifties or sixties who received an inactivated influenza vaccine. The starting material was PBMCs from blood, obtained around 25 months after vaccination. The CDR3 sequence is CASRQERIGSEQFF. CDR3 nucleotides: TGTGCCAGCAGACAGGAGAGGATAGGAAGTGAGCAGTTCTTC.